Presented here are 29 T cell receptor beta chains from one specimen sequenced in a study of blood T cell repertoires in COVID-19. TCRdb's table, derived via immunoSEQ multiplex PCR, lists solely in-frame clones and lacks some. Of approximately 61,000 clones in the sample, around 83% were seen once. Sequencing used peripheral blood. Source of these receptors: a man aged 45-65 years with COVID-19, enrolled during active disease.

The V and J genes are TRBV19 and TRBJ1-1; unclear D gene. Germline assignment: CDR1 LNHDA and CDR2 SQIVND (reference sequence). The CDR3 spans 14 residues. Trimming took 1 base from V and 4 from J, leaving 10 bases between them. The CDR3 loop is CASSIGDWRTEAFF. CDR3 DNA sequence: TGTGCCAGTAGTATAGGTGACTGGCGCACTGAAGCTTTCTTT.

This chain uses TRBV11-2 with TRBJ2-1; 9 bases agree with TRBD2. This CDR3 has 14 amino acids. The germline V gene encodes CDR1 SGHAT and CDR2 FQNNGV. V gave up 2 bases and J gave up 7 bases; unmatched junction bases: 3. The CDR3 region is CASSLSGRMNEQFF. The CDR3 DNA sequence: TGTGCCAGCAGCTTAAGCGGGAGGATGAATGAGCAGTTCTTC.

The chain has TRBV5-4 and TRBJ1-5; D is undetermined. V shed 3 bases and J shed 11 bases, with 15 bases lying between them. Germline CDR1 and CDR2: SGHNT and YYREEE (reference sequence). There are 13 residues in the CDR3. The CDR3 DNA follows: TGTGCCAGCAGCTCCGGGCCCCAAGCGGCCCAGCATTTT. Translated: CASSSGPQAAQHF.

This sequence joins TRBV4-1 and TRBJ2-3, with a possible D match to TRBD2 (6 bases). Germline V gene lookup returns CDR1 MGHRA and CDR2 YSYEKL. The CDR3 is 15 residues long. V shed 1 base and J shed 6 bases, with 14 bases lying between them. CDR3: CASSQGGLAVDTQYF. The CDR3 DNA sequence: TGCGCCAGCAGCCAAGGGGGACTCGCGGTTGATACGCAGTATTTT.

The chain joins TRBV2 to TRBJ1-1; D is ambiguous. The V end was cut by 6 bases, the J end by 5 bases, with 16 bases between. CDR1 is SNHLY and CDR2 is FYNNEI in the germline V gene. This CDR3 spans 14 amino acids. This chain's CDR3 is CASSADMHRTEAFF. CDR3 nucleotide sequence: TGTGCCAGCAGCGCCGACATGCACCGTACTGAAGCTTTCTTT. The full variable domain, completed using reference TRBV2 and TRBJ1-1, is EPEVTQTPSHQVTQMGQEVILRCVPISNHLYFYWYRQILGQKVEFLVSFYNNEISEKSEIFDDQFSVERPDGSNFTLKIRSTKLEDSAMYFCASSADMHRTEAFFGQGTRLTVV.

CDR3 sequence: CASSERRDWTEAFF. The DNA for the CDR3 is TGCGCCAGCAGCGAACGGAGGGATTGGACTGAAGCTTTCTTT. The chain couples TRBV5-1 to TRBJ1-1; D gene uncertain. Germline CDR1 is SGHRS and CDR2 is YFSETQ. V gave up 4 bases and J gave up 5 bases, with 15 bases separating them. The CDR3 loop spans 14 amino acids.

This clone was observed a single time. The chain employs TRBV28 and TRBJ2-3; 11 nucleotides line up with TRBD1. V trimming: 5 bases; J trimming: 3 bases; junction bases outside the gene matches: 16. The CDR3 loop spans 19 amino acids. Per the germline V gene, CDR1 is MDHEN and CDR2 is SYDVKM. This CDR3 is CASSHSGTGGSKTTDTQYF. The CDR3 coding sequence is TGTGCCAGCAGTCACTCCGGGACAGGGGGGTCAAAGACGACAGATACGCAGTATTTT.

The chain has TRBV11-2 and TRBJ2-1, with TRBD2 matching 7 bases. This CDR3 is built from 17 residues. Germline CDR1 SGHAT, CDR2 FQNNGV. Trimming removed 5 bases from V and 8 bases from J; junction bases left unmatched: 18. As DNA, the CDR3 is TGTGCCAGCAGCACTAGGAGTCTGGGGCTAGCGGCGTATGAGCAGTTCTTC. This sequence encodes CASSTRSLGLAAYEQFF.

As for this clone: The junction shows a germline mismatch at one end, possibly a read error. This chain uses TRBV4-3 with TRBJ1-1; 9 nucleotides line up with TRBD1. The CDR3 contains 13 residues. Germline V lookup: CDR1 LGHNA, CDR2 YSLEER. This CDR3 is CACRGQGGTEAFF. CDR3 DNA sequence: TGCGCCTGCAGGGGACAGGGAGGGACTGAAGCTTTCTTT.

The rearrangement links TRBV5-1 to TRBJ2-2; 9 bases map to TRBD1. The V and J ends lost 0 bases and 6 bases, in that order; junction bases with no gene match: 0. CDR1 and CDR2 (germline): SGHRS, YFSETQ. The CDR3 runs to 14 residues. The CDR3 loop reads CASSLGQGAGELFF. The CDR3 DNA reads TGCGCCAGCAGCTTGGGACAGGGGGCCGGGGAGCTGTTTTTT. Together with reference TRBV5-1 and TRBJ2-2, the CDR3 gives the full variable domain: KAGVTQTPRYLIKTRGQQVTLSCSPISGHRSVSWYQQTPGQGLQFLFEYFSETQRNKGNFPGRFSGRQFSNSRSEMNVSTLELGDSALYLCASSLGQGAGELFFGEGSRLTVL.

This chain uses TRBV19 with TRBJ1-4; 8 bases match TRBD1. Germline V CDR1 and CDR2: LNHDA, SQIVND (reference sequence). V gave up 6 bases and J gave up 5 bases; unmatched junction bases: 11. The CDR3 has 16 residues. The CDR3, as DNA: TGTGCCAGTAGCAGAGGGACAGGTTTTCGGAATGAAAAACTGTTTTTT. It codes for CASSRGTGFRNEKLFF. The full variable domain, rest sourced from reference TRBV19 and TRBJ1-4, is DGGITQSPKYLFRKEGQNVTLSCEQNLNHDAMYWYRQDPGQGLRLIYYSQIVNDFQKGDIAEGYSVSREKKESFPLTVTSAQKNPTAFYLCASSRGTGFRNEKLFFGSGTQLSVL.

The chain is built from TRBV21-1 and TRBJ1-5. TRBV21-1 is a pseudogene locus. The CDR3 contains 16 residues. The CDR3 protein is CASSKGRRVSNQPQHF. CDR3 DNA: TGTGCCAGCAGCAAAGGACGGAGGGTAAGCAATCAGCCCCAGCATTTT.

The V call is TRBV6-2 or TRBV6-3, the J call TRBJ1-2; D unresolved. V lost 6 bases and J 4 bases, leaving 24 bases between the germline ends. The CDR3 totals 17 residues. Germline CDR1 is MNHEY and CDR2 is SVGEGT. The chain's CDR3 is CASSSHQYPHSSYGYTF. The DNA for the CDR3 is TGTGCCAGCAGCTCCCACCAGTACCCGCACTCTAGCTATGGCTACACCTTC.

This clone was observed once. This chain joins TRBV5-6 and TRBJ1-3, with D tentatively TRBD1 (6 bases). Germline assignment: CDR1 SGHDT and CDR2 YYEEEE. The CDR3 spans 15 residues. V shed 3 bases and J shed 4 bases, with 14 bases lying between them. CDR3 sequence reads: CASSWTAALGNTIYF. DNA of the CDR3: TGTGCCAGCAGCTGGACAGCTGCCCTGGGAAACACCATATATTTT.

This chain uses TRBV14 with TRBJ2-2; 13 nucleotides line up with TRBD2. Trimming took 4 bases from V and 4 from J; bases not matched to a gene: 3. The CDR3 runs to 16 residues. In germline, CDR1 is SGHDN, CDR2 FVKESK. CDR3 DNA: TGTGCCAGCAGCCGGACTAGCGGGAGAGGCACCGGGGAGCTGTTTTTT. Its protein is CASSRTSGRGTGELFF.

The chain recombines TRBV19 with TRBJ2-5; 10 nucleotides match TRBD1. Germline loops: CDR1 LNHDA, CDR2 SQIVND (reference sequence). This CDR3 region has 14 residues. Trimming at V came to 7 bases and at J to 1 base, leaving 3 bases not matched to a gene. The CDR3 nucleotides are TGTGCCAGTACCGGGACAGGGGCCCAAGAGACCCAGTACTTC. Translation gives CASTGTGAQETQYF.

The chain uses TRBV6-5 and TRBJ1-1; D unresolved. Germline V gene sequence: CDR1 MNHEY, CDR2 SVGAGI. V lost 6 bases, J lost 1 base, and 9 bases lay in between. The CDR3 loop spans 13 amino acids. DNA for the CDR3: TGTGCCAGCAGCCAGGTACAGAACACTGAAGCTTTCTTT. It specifies CASSQVQNTEAFF.

The V call is TRBV7-9, the J call TRBJ2-7; possible D gene TRBD1, 6 bases. The CDR3 has 13 amino acids. CDR1 is SEHNR and CDR2 is FQNEAQ in the germline V gene (reference sequence). V was pared by 3 bases and J by 3 bases, with 9 bases between. The CDR3 reads CASSLRQDYEQYF. In nucleotides, the CDR3 is TGTGCCAGCAGCTTGAGACAGGACTACGAGCAGTACTTC. Based on the CDR3 plus reference TRBV7-9 and TRBJ2-7, the full variable domain is DTGVSQNPRHKITKRGQNVTFRCDPISEHNRLYWYRQTLGQGPEFLTYFQNEAQLEKSRLLSDRFSAERPKGSFSTLEIQRTEQGDSAMYLCASSLRQDYEQYFGPGTRLTVT.

The sample holds a few counts of this clone. The V call is TRBV9, the J call TRBJ1-6, with 8 positions matching TRBD1. Germline-derived CDR1 and CDR2 are SGDLS and YYNGEE. The CDR3 length is 15 residues. J lost 9 bases, V lost 3 bases, and 8 bases had no gene match. CDR3 amino acids: CASSARTGWSSPLHF. In DNA form, the CDR3 reads TGTGCCAGCAGCGCCCGGACAGGGTGGAGTTCACCCCTCCACTTT.

The rearrangement links TRBV28 to TRBJ2-7; TRBD1 might be the D (6 bases). Germline V gives CDR1 MDHEN, CDR2 SYDVKM. Trimming took 4 bases from V and 6 from J, leaving 7 bases between them. The CDR3 is 11 amino acids. This CDR3 is CASSSTGEQYF. For the CDR3, the DNA is TGTGCCAGCAGTTCGACAGGCGAGCAGTACTTC.

CDR3 protein: CASSTDNTYEQYF. The DNA for the CDR3 is TGTGCCAGCAGTACCGACAATACCTACGAGCAGTACTTC. The chain couples TRBV27 to TRBJ2-7; D unclear. The CDR3 sequence is 13 residues long. Trimming took off 5 bases at V and 2 bases at J, with 10 bases between the two ends. Germline V gene sequence: CDR1 MNHEY, CDR2 SMNVEV (reference sequence).

This rearrangement joins TRBV5-1 to TRBJ2-7, with D unresolved. The germline V and J ends were trimmed by 0 bases and 5 bases, with 15 bases remaining between them. This CDR3 spans 15 amino acids. Germline V CDR1 and CDR2: SGHRS, YFSETQ. CDR3 sequence reads: CASSLEPGVRNEQYF. The CDR3 DNA follows: TGCGCCAGCAGCTTGGAGCCTGGAGTTCGGAACGAGCAGTACTTC.

The V call is TRBV11-3, the J call TRBJ2-1, with TRBD2 matching over 9 bases. This CDR3 is built from 15 residues. The junction had 7 bases not matched to a gene; V was cut back by 0 bases and J by 10 bases. Germline V gene lookup returns CDR1 SGHNT and CDR2 YENEEA. CDR3 DNA: TGTGCCAGCAGCTTAGATGGCCTAGCGGGACGGGAGCAGTTCTTC. This encodes CASSLDGLAGREQFF.

Details on this clone: In the same sample, other DNA sequences code for this CDR3. The gene calls are TRBV30 and TRBJ2-7, with 7 bases lining up with TRBD2. After removal of 4 bases from V and 1 base from J, the junction contained 1 base not matched to a gene. This CDR3 region has 12 residues. The germline V gene has CDR1 GTSNPN and CDR2 SVGIG (reference sequence). This chain's CDR3 is CAWTSGSYEQYF. In nucleotides, the CDR3 is TGTGCCTGGACTAGCGGATCCTACGAGCAGTACTTC.

This chain uses TRBV7-3 with TRBJ1-5, with 10 nucleotides matching TRBD1. The CDR3 is 16 amino acids. Germline CDR1 is SGHTA and CDR2 is FQGTGA. Trimming removed 2 bases from V and 2 bases from J; junction bases left unmatched: 3. CDR3 DNA: TGTGCCAGCAGCTTACCGACAGGGGGCGGCAATCAGCCCCAGCATTTT. The encoded protein is CASSLPTGGGNQPQHF. The whole variable domain, filled in from reference TRBV7-3 and TRBJ1-5, reads GAGVSQTPSNKVTEKGKYVELRCDPISGHTALYWYRQSLGQGPEFLIYFQGTGAADDSGLPNDRFFAVRPEGSVSTLKIQRTERGDSAVYLCASSLPTGGGNQPQHFGDGTRLSIL.

The V and J genes are TRBV4-1 and TRBJ1-1; 9 bases map to TRBD1. CDR1 and CDR2 (germline): MGHRA, YSYEKL. CDR3 length: 14 amino acids. The J segment lost 5 bases and the V segment lost 4 bases, leaving 5 bases of the junction unmatched. CDR3: CASSPGQGRTEAFF. The CDR3 DNA reads as TGCGCCAGCAGCCCCGGACAGGGGCGAACTGAAGCTTTCTTT.

J is TRBJ2-1 and V is TRBV7-2, with 9 bases identical to TRBD1. V trimming: 7 bases; J trimming: 4 bases; junction bases outside the gene matches: 8. The germline CDR1 and CDR2 sequences are SGHTA and FQGNSA. This CDR3 comprises 15 residues. Written as DNA, the CDR3 is TGTGCCAGCACCTGGCGGGACAGGGATTACAATGAGCAGTTCTTC. Translated, it gives CASTWRDRDYNEQFF.

V is TRBV20-1 and J is TRBJ2-2, with D possibly TRBD2 on 5 matching bases. V was shortened by 3 bases and J by 1 base, with 9 bases between the two germline ends. Germline values: CDR1 DFQATT, CDR2 SNEGSKA (reference sequence). CDR3 size: 14 residues. The CDR3 nucleotides read TGCAGTGCTAGTTCCGCGGGGAACACCGGGGAGCTGTTTTTT. This encodes CSASSAGNTGELFF.

This clone is a singleton in its sample. The rearrangement uses TRBV10-3 and TRBJ2-2; 8 positions match TRBD2. J was trimmed by 3 bases and V by 1 base; bases with no gene match: 4. This CDR3 has 16 amino acids. CDR1 and CDR2 from the germline V gene are ENHRY and SYGVKD. DNA for the CDR3: TGTGCCATCAGTGAGTGGGCTAGCGGGTACACCGGGGAGCTGTTTTTT. It yields the protein CAISEWASGYTGELFF.